Following are 27 T cell receptor beta chains from one sample sequenced in a study of shared clonotypes between healthy human individuals. The repertoire was sequenced with immunoSEQ multiplex PCR; TCRdb's copy has only in-frame clones and lacks some. The data contain 2,500,000 or so clones, roughly nine tenths of them seen just once; the ten biggest clones take up roughly 0.15%. Sequencing input: naive CD4+ T cells sorted from blood. Subset here: CD45RA+ positively selected. All receptors derive from a young man in good health.

In the case of this clone: The sample contains more than one DNA sequence encoding this CDR3. V gene TRBV29-1 combines with J gene TRBJ2-7, with TRBD1 identical over 10 bases. This CDR3 comprises 12 residues. Germline CDR1 reads SQVTM; CDR2 reads ANQGSEA. Trimming took 4 bases from V and 7 from J; bases not matched to a gene: 4. CDR3 amino acids: CSVGQGAGEQYF. The CDR3 bases are TGCAGCGTTGGACAGGGGGCTGGAGAGCAGTACTTC.

The chain joins TRBV27 to TRBJ1-6, with D perhaps TRBD1 (6 bases). Trimming stripped 7 bases from V and 6 bases from J, with 25 bases between. Germline CDR1 reads MNHEY; CDR2 reads SMNVEV (reference sequence). The CDR3 has 18 amino acids. The CDR3 coding sequence is TGTGCCAGCAAAGGGAGGGGGAAACTTTCAGATACTAATTCACCCCTCCACTTT. This translates into CASKGRGKLSDTNSPLHF.

The chain has TRBV18 and TRBJ1-1, with D tentatively TRBD1 (5 bases). The CDR3 consists of 13 residues. The germline V gene has CDR1 KGHSH and CDR2 LQKENI. With 3 bases removed from V and 5 bases from J, the gap between germline ends came to 10 bases. The DNA for the CDR3 is TGTGCCAGCTCACCCATGGGGCAGACTGAAGCTTTCTTT. It is translated as CASSPMGQTEAFF.

This clone has only a few counts. The chain uses TRBV19 and TRBJ1-5; D call uncertain. V lost 4 bases, J lost 7 bases, and 23 bases lay in between. The CDR3 sequence is 17 residues long. Germline lookup yields CDR1 LNHDA and CDR2 SQIVND (reference sequence). In nucleotides, the CDR3 is TGTGCCAGTAGTACCTCCCGGGAAAGCCTTAGGCGGCAGCCCCAGCATTTT. Translation gives CASSTSRESLRRQPQHF.

The chain employs TRBV23-1 and TRBJ2-2; D may be TRBD2 (6 bases). TRBV23-1 is treated as an ORF (open reading frame) with a function not yet certain. The CDR3 totals 18 residues. Trimming stripped 0 bases from V and 0 bases from J, with 14 bases between. As DNA, the CDR3 is TGCGCCAGCAGTCAATCGGAACACTGGACTACGAACACCGGGGAGCTGTTTTTT. This codes for CASSQSEHWTTNTGELFF.

The V call is TRBV11-2, the J call TRBJ2-7, with 8 bases matching TRBD1. CDR3 size: 14 residues. V lost 6 bases and J lost 3; bases outside the gene matches: 7. CDR1 is SGHAT, CDR2 FQNNGV, per germline. CDR3 coding DNA: TGTGCCAGCAGTCTACAGGGGGGAAACTACGAGCAGTACTTC. This encodes CASSLQGGNYEQYF.

The chain has TRBV18 and TRBJ1-5, with TRBD1 as a possible D gene (5 bases). Deletions cut 6 bases from V and 7 bases from J, with 10 bases between. Germline assignment: CDR1 KGHSH and CDR2 LQKENI. The length of the CDR3 is 12 residues. The CDR3 bases are TGTGCCAGCTCGAGTGGGGACCAGCCCCAGCATTTT. Its protein product is CASSSGDQPQHF.

The V call is TRBV5-1, the J call TRBJ1-2; D unclear. The CDR3 extends over 13 amino acids. Germline V gene sequence: CDR1 SGHRS, CDR2 YFSETQ. Trimming cost V 1 base and J 1 base, with 5 bases left between them. The chain's CDR3 is CASSLLDNYGYTF. CDR3 DNA: TGCGCCAGCAGCTTGCTGGATAACTATGGCTACACCTTC.

The genes are TRBV9 and TRBJ1-6, with 7 bases that match TRBD1. The CDR3 has 15 amino acids. Germline V gene lookup returns CDR1 SGDLS and CDR2 YYNGEE. The trim removed 2 bases at V and 7 bases at J, leaving 6 bases unmatched. This chain's CDR3 is CASSVQGTVNSPLHF. In nucleotides, the CDR3 is TGTGCCAGCAGCGTCCAGGGGACAGTAAATTCACCCCTCCACTTT.

The J gene is TRBJ2-1, the V gene TRBV6-5, with a possible D match to TRBD1 (5 bases). V was clipped by 5 bases and J by 7 bases, with 15 bases between them. Germline CDR1 is MNHEY and CDR2 is SVGAGI. The CDR3 contains 14 residues. In nucleotides, the CDR3 is TGTGCCAGCAGTAAAGACAGTTTCGGGAATGAGCAGTTCTTC. Encoded protein: CASSKDSFGNEQFF.

The V gene is TRBV19, the J gene TRBJ1-1; D call uncertain. CDR1 and CDR2 from the germline V gene are LNHDA and SQIVND (reference sequence). The V end lost 1 base, the J end lost 4 bases, and 16 bases lay between the germline ends. The CDR3 spans 16 residues. DNA for the CDR3: TGTGCCAGTAGTATAGTCGCCCCAAATATGGCCACTGAAGCTTTCTTT. Translated: CASSIVAPNMATEAFF.

V and J are TRBV5-1 and TRBJ2-3, with D unclear. The germline gives CDR1 SGHRS, CDR2 YFSETQ. This CDR3 has 16 residues. Between the trimmed V and J ends, which lost 0 bases and 2 bases, there was a span of 13 bases. CDR3 region: CASSLVAVEYTDTQYF. CDR3 DNA sequence: TGCGCCAGCAGCTTGGTCGCAGTAGAATACACAGATACGCAGTATTTT.

This rearrangement joins TRBV10-3 to TRBJ1-5; 9 bases match TRBD1. With V trimmed by 5 bases and J by 5 bases, 4 bases remained unmatched. Looked up from germline, CDR1 is ENHRY and CDR2 is SYGVKD. The CDR3 extends over 14 amino acids. CDR3 loop: CAISKTGGDQPQHF. CDR3 sequence (DNA): TGTGCCATCAGTAAGACAGGGGGAGATCAGCCCCAGCATTTT.

V gene TRBV30 combines with J gene TRBJ2-3; D tentatively fits TRBD1 or TRBD2 (5 bases each). V gave up 7 bases and J gave up 6 bases, with 20 bases separating them. The germline gives CDR1 GTSNPN, CDR2 SVGIG (reference sequence). This CDR3 region has 14 residues. The CDR3 protein is CASVWGPNTDTQYF. The CDR3 nucleotides are TGTGCCTCTGTGTGGGGACCCAATACGGATACGCAGTATTTT.

The chain combines TRBV29-1 with TRBJ1-5; 7 bases align to TRBD1. The CDR3 covers 13 residues. From germline, CDR1 is SQVTM and CDR2 ANQGSEA. J was trimmed by 6 bases and V by 5 bases; bases with no gene match: 7. CDR3 coding DNA: TGCAGCGTTACCTCAGGGGGTGGTCAGCCCCAGCATTTT. Protein sequence: CSVTSGGGQPQHF.

This clone has only one observation. At the DNA level, this CDR3 is encoded by other sequences in the same sample as well. The chain combines TRBV19 with TRBJ2-3; the D call may be TRBD1 or TRBD2 (5 bases each). The CDR3 is made up of 13 amino acids. Trimming removed 5 bases from V and 0 bases from J, with 6 bases in between. Germline CDR1 and CDR2: LNHDA and SQIVND (reference sequence). The CDR3 DNA reads as TGTGCCAGTAGTTGGGGGAGCACAGATACGCAGTATTTT. Encoded protein: CASSWGSTDTQYF.

As to this clone: At one end the junction does not follow the germline gene, possibly because of a read error. The rearrangement links TRBV7-9 to TRBJ1-1; D uncertain. The CDR3 totals 11 residues. Germline CDR1 reads SEHNR; CDR2 reads FQNEAQ (reference sequence). The CDR3 is CWTAMNTEAFF. In DNA, the CDR3 is TGCTGGACGGCGATGAACACTGAAGCTTTCTTT.

The table lists this clone with a count of one. The J gene is TRBJ2-2, the V gene TRBV7-9; the D call may be TRBD1 or TRBD2 (5 bases each). V was trimmed by 5 bases and J by 4 bases, leaving 14 bases between them. Germline values: CDR1 SEHNR, CDR2 FQNEAQ (reference sequence). This CDR3 spans 15 amino acids. CDR3 sequence (DNA): TGTGCCAGCAGCCCGGGACCCCCGGGCACCGGGGAGCTGTTTTTT. Residues: CASSPGPPGTGELFF.

Worth noting for this clone: Other DNA sequences in the same sample also yield this CDR3. The V and J genes are TRBV18 and TRBJ1-6; D is unresolved. Germline loops: CDR1 KGHSH, CDR2 LQKENI. CDR3 size: 16 residues. V was pared by 3 bases and J by 0 bases, with 9 bases between. The CDR3 DNA is TGTGCCAGCTCACCTTCGGGGAGCTCCTATAATTCACCCCTCCACTTT. Protein sequence: CASSPSGSSYNSPLHF.

The V call is TRBV11-1, the J call TRBJ2-3, with 12 bases fitting TRBD2. This CDR3 has 15 residues. In germline, CDR1 is SGHAT, CDR2 FQDESV (reference sequence). V gave up 3 bases and J gave up 3 bases; unmatched junction bases: 1. The CDR3 spells CASSFTSGGTDTQYF. CDR3 DNA sequence: TGTGCCAGCAGCTTTACTAGCGGGGGGACAGATACGCAGTATTTT.

The V and J genes are TRBV6-7 and TRBJ2-7, with no clear D. TRBV6-7 is identified as an open reading frame with a role that is uncertain. The CDR3 contains 15 residues. Trimming removed 0 bases from V and 3 bases from J, with 12 bases in between. As DNA, the CDR3 is TGTGCCAGCAGTTACTCGACGGCAGACATCTACGAGCAGTACTTC. It translates to CASSYSTADIYEQYF.

The genes are TRBV9 and TRBJ1-4; tentative D call: TRBD1 (6 bases). V was cut by 4 bases and J by 5 bases, with 15 bases left in between. Looked up from germline, CDR1 is SGDLS and CDR2 is YYNGEE. This CDR3 contains 15 residues. CDR3: CASSPQGSQNEKLFF. The DNA of the CDR3 is TGTGCCAGCAGCCCTCAGGGGAGTCAAAATGAAAAACTGTTTTTT.

This clone was counted a single time. The chain employs TRBV28 and TRBJ2-7, with D perhaps TRBD2 (5 bases). The germline V gene encodes CDR1 MDHEN and CDR2 SYDVKM. The CDR3 contains 15 residues. The V and J ends lost 6 bases and 0 bases respectively, with 15 bases between them. This CDR3 reads CASRLGVGPSYEQYF. CDR3 DNA sequence: TGTGCCAGCAGGCTCGGGGTTGGCCCCTCCTACGAGCAGTACTTC.

Regarding this clone: Additional DNA sequences in this sample encode the identical CDR3. CDR3: CASSLQGRDTGELFF. The CDR3 DNA reads TGTGCCAGCAGCCTACAGGGTAGGGACACCGGGGAGCTGTTTTTT. The chain links TRBV5-4 to TRBJ2-2; possible D gene TRBD1, 6 bases. Germline V gene sequence: CDR1 SGHNT, CDR2 YYREEE (reference sequence). The CDR3 is 15 amino acids. Trimming removed 4 bases at V and 3 bases at J, with 13 bases between.

The V call is TRBV5-1, the J call TRBJ2-6, with D perhaps matching TRBD2 (7 bases). The germline V gene encodes CDR1 SGHRS and CDR2 YFSETQ. The ends were cut back, 0 bases at V and 2 bases at J, with 9 bases in the middle. This CDR3 spans 16 amino acids. In nucleotides, the CDR3 is TGCGCCAGCAGCTTGGACGGGGGGCCTGGGGCCAACGTCCTGACTTTC. Amino acid sequence: CASSLDGGPGANVLTF.

This clone was seen a few times. J is TRBJ1-4 and V is TRBV4-2; 9 nucleotides line up with TRBD1. The germline gives CDR1 LGHNA, CDR2 YNFKEQ. V shed 0 bases and J 5 bases; nucleotides not matched to a gene: 4. This CDR3 comprises 16 residues. Written as DNA, the CDR3 is TGTGCCAGCAGCCAAGATCCGACAGGGGGAAATGAAAAACTGTTTTTT. It codes for CASSQDPTGGNEKLFF.

This clone was recorded once. Other DNA sequences in this specimen translate into the identical CDR3. The rearrangement joins TRBV10-3 to TRBJ1-2; 11 bases match TRBD1. V trimming: 5 bases; J trimming: 8 bases; junction bases outside the gene matches: 4. In germline, CDR1 is ENHRY, CDR2 SYGVKD. CDR3 size: 13 residues. The CDR3 sequence: CAISPGQGDGYTF. The CDR3 bases are TGTGCCATCAGTCCGGGACAGGGGGACGGCTACACCTTC.